This T cell receptor (beta chain) was identified during a study of blood T cell repertoires in COVID-19. For the study at large: Italy, Spain and the United States were the sources of the convalescent and acute COVID-19 samples.

The germline V gene has CDR1 SEHNR and CDR2 FQNEAQ (reference sequence). J gave up 7 bases and V 5 bases, and 5 bases lay outside the gene matches. The length of the CDR3 is 14 residues. In the original analysis: The assay estimated nucleated cells by amplifying reference gene primers. Measured with immunoSEQ multiplex PCR; TCRdb has only the in-frame clones, and not every one. V and J calls and clone size come straight from that table; D and trimming were deduced from the DNA. The sample records approximately 260,000 clones, 85% to 90% being singletons. Followed longitudinally, the Seattle patients had been enrolled during active infection.

The sequenced sample was peripheral blood. The chain carries TRBV7-9 and TRBJ1-4; 9 nucleotides align to TRBD1. This clonotype was obtained from a woman aged 60-75 years with COVID-19, enrolled during active disease. The CDR3 loop is CASSQSDRGEKLFF. CDR3 bases: TGTGCCAGCAGCCAGTCGGACAGGGGTGAAAAACTGTTTTTT.